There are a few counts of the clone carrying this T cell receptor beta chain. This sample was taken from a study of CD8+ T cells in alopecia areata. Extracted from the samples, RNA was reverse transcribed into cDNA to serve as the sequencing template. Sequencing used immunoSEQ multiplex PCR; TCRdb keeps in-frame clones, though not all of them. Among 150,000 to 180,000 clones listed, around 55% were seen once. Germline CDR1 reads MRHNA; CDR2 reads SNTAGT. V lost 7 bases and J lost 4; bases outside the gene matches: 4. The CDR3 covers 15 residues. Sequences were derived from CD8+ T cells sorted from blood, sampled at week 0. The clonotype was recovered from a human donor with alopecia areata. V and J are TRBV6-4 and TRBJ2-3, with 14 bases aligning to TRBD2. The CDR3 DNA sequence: TGTGCCAGCACCTGGACTAGCGGGGGGCCAGATACGCAGTATTTT. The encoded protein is CASTWTSGGPDTQYF.